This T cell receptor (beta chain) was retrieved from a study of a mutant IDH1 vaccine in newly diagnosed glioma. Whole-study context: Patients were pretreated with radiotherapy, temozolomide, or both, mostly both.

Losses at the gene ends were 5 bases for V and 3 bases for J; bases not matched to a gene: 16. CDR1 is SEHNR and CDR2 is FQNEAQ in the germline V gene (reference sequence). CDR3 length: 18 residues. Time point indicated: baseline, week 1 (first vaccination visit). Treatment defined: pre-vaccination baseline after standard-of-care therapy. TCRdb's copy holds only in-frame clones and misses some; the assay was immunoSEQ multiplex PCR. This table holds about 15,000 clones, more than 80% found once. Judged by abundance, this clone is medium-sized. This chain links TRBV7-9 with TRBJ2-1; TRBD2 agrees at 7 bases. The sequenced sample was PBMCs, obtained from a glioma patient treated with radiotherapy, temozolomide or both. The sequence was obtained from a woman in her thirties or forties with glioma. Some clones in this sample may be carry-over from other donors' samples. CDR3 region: CASSDNSYSRGDYNEQFF. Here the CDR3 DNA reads TGTGCCAGCAGCGACAACTCTTATTCCCGGGGGGACTACAATGAGCAGTTCTTC.